One T cell receptor beta chain is described in this entry. This entry comes from a study of blood T cell repertoires in COVID-19. Across the whole study: PBMCs, B-cell-depleted T cells, or T cells provided the cDNA or gDNA that made up the material.

Assay used: immunoSEQ multiplex PCR; TCRdb lists only in-frame clones, some missing. The sample carries over 200,000 clones, more than 75% recorded once. The CDR3 contains 14 residues. In germline, CDR1 is SEHNR, CDR2 FQNEAQ (reference sequence). V was pared by 1 base and J by 1 base, with 7 bases between. The source is a man in his forties or fifties with COVID-19, enrolled during active disease. The sample was peripheral blood. The chain has TRBV7-9 and TRBJ1-1; the D is unclear. CDR3 in amino acids: CASSLGLENTEAFF. The CDR3 nucleotides read TGTGCCAGCAGCTTAGGCCTAGAGAACACTGAAGCTTTCTTT.